One T cell receptor beta chain is described in this entry. Method: immunoSEQ multiplex PCR; TCRdb's copy keeps in-frame clones and lacks some. The sample holds around 130,000 clones, 80% to 90% seen once. This record comes from a study of identifying expanded T cells in peripheral blood. The germline gives CDR1 SNHLY, CDR2 FYNNEI. The CDR3 totals 15 residues. The ends were cut back, 1 base at V and 4 bases at J, with 13 bases in the middle. The sample taken for sequencing was blood. The V call is TRBV2, the J call TRBJ2-5; D gene ambiguous. The TCR was taken from a person between 18 and 75 years old in good health. The CDR3 DNA sequence: TGTGCCAGCAGTGAAGAGAGGCTCGGCCTAGAGACCCAGTACTTC. Encoded protein: CASSEERLGLETQYF.